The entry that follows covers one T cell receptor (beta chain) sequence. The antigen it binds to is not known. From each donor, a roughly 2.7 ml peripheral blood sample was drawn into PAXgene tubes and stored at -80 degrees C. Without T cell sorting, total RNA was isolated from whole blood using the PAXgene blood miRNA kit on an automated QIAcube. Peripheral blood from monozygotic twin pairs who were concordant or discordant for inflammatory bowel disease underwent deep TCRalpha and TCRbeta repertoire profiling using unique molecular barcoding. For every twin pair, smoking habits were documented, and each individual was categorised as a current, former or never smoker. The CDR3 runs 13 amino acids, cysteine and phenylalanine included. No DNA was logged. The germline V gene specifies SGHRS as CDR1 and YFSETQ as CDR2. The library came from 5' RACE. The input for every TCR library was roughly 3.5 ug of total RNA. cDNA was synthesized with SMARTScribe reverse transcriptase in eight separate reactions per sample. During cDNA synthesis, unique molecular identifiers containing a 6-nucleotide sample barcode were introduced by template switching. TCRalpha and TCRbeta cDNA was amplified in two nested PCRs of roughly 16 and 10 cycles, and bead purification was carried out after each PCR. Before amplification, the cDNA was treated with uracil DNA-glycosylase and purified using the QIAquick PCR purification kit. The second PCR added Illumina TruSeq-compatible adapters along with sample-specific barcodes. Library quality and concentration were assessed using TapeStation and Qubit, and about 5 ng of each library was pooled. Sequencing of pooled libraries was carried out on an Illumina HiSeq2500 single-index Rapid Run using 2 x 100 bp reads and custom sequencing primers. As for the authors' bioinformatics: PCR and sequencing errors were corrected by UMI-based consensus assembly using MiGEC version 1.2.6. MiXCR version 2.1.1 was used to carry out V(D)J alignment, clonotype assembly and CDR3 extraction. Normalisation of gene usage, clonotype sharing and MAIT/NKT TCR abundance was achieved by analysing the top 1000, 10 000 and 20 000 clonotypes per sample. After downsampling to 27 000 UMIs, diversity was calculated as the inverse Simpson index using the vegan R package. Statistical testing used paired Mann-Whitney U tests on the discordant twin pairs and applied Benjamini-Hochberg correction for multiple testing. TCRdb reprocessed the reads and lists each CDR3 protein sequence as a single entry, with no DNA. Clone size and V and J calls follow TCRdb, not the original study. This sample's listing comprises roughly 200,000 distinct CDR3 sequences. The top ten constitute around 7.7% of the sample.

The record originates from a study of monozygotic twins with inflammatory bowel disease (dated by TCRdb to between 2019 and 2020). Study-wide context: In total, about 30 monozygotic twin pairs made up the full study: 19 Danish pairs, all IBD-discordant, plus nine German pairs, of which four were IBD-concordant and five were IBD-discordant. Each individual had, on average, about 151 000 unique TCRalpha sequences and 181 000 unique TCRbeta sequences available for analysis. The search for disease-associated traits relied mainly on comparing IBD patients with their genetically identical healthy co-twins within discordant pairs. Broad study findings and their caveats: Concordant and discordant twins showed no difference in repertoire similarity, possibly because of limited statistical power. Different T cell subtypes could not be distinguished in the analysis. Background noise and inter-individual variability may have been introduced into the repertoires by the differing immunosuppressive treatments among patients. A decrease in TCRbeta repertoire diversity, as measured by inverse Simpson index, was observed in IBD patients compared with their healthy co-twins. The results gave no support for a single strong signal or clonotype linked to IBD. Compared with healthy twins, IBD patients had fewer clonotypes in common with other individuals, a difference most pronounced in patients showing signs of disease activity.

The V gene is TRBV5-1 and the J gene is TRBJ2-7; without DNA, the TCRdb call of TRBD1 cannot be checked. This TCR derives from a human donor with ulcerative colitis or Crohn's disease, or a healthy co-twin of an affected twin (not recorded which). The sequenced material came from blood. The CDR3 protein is CASSFNGGVEQYF. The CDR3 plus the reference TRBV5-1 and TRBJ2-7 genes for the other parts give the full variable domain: KAGVTQTPRYLIKTRGQQVTLSCSPISGHRSVSWYQQTPGQGLQFLFEYFSETQRNKGNFPGRFSGRQFSNSRSEMNVSTLELGDSALYLCASSFNGGVEQYFGPGTRLTVT.